The 16 T cell receptor beta chains below were found in one sample sequenced in a study of OX40 agonist ivuxolimab in advanced cancers. Libraries were constructed by the immunoSEQ multiplex PCR assay. Here the immuneACCESS table is served through TCRdb, limited to in-frame sequences with V and J called. Missing clones are a known gap in these copies; in checked studies unresolved V genes cover under half, and the rest lacks a known reason. This sample gives 20,000 to 25,000 clones in total; over 60% of them show up just once. The top ten hold around 15% of the sample. The sample here was CD4+ or CD8+ T cells sorted from blood, taken in a trial of the OX40 agonist ivuxolimab. The receptor source for this set is an adult with an advanced solid tumor such as melanoma, head and neck, liver or kidney cancer.

The chain couples TRBV7-3 to TRBJ2-5, with D tentatively TRBD2 (5 bases). The germline V and J ends were trimmed by 5 bases and 11 bases, with 12 bases remaining between them. Germline lookup yields CDR1 SGHTA and CDR2 FQGTGA. The CDR3 contains 11 residues. The CDR3 sequence: CASSNHGEQYF. The CDR3 DNA reads as TGTGCCAGCAGCAACCACGGGGAGCAGTACTTC.

V is TRBV27 and J is TRBJ2-7; 9 bases fit TRBD1. Germline loops: CDR1 MNHEY, CDR2 SMNVEV (reference sequence). The CDR3 is made up of 15 amino acids. The J segment lost 2 bases and the V segment lost 6 bases, leaving 8 bases of the junction unmatched. The CDR3 sequence is CASRAAGTGTYEQYF. The CDR3 coding sequence is TGTGCCAGCAGAGCCGCCGGGACAGGGACCTACGAGCAGTACTTC.

V is TRBV10-3 and J is TRBJ1-2; the D is unclear. V shed 6 bases and J shed 4 bases, with 9 bases lying between them. The CDR3 runs 12 residues. Germline V gives CDR1 ENHRY, CDR2 SYGVKD. In DNA form, the CDR3 reads TGTGCCATCAGGACTGATTCCTATGGCTACACCTTC. Its protein product is CAIRTDSYGYTF.

This clone was seen only once. The chain couples TRBV5-1 to TRBJ2-6; weak D call: TRBD1 (7 bases). Germline loops: CDR1 SGHRS, CDR2 YFSETQ. V was pared by 0 bases and J by 2 bases, with 15 bases between. CDR3 length equals 18 residues. Written as DNA, the CDR3 is TGCGCCAGCAGCTTGGGTGGAGGGGGCGCCGCTGGGGCCAACGTCCTGACTTTC. This codes for CASSLGGGGAAGANVLTF.

This clone was found a few times. The genes are TRBV5-6 and TRBJ1-4; TRBD1 agrees at 8 bases. The ends lost 3 bases at V and 8 bases at J; junction bases unmatched: 9. The CDR3 contains 15 residues. Germline CDR1 is SGHDT and CDR2 is YYEEEE. The CDR3 nucleotides read TGTGCCAGCAGCTCACCAGGGGGCTTCCTGGAAAAACTGTTTTTT. Encoded protein: CASSSPGGFLEKLFF.

This chain links TRBV5-4 with TRBJ1-1; D unclear. Germline V gene sequence: CDR1 SGHNT, CDR2 YYREEE (reference sequence). Trimming shortened V by 7 bases and J by 3 bases, and 19 bases separated the two germline ends. The CDR3 is made up of 15 amino acids. CDR3 protein: CASSVVAPGDTEAFF. As DNA, the CDR3 is TGTGCCAGCTCCGTGGTTGCCCCCGGGGACACTGAAGCTTTCTTT. Full variable domain (remainder filled in from reference TRBV5-4 and TRBJ1-1): ETGVTQSPTHLIKTRGQQVTLRCSSQSGHNTVSWYQQALGQGPQFIFQYYREEENGRGNFPPRFSGLQFPNYSSELNVNALELDDSALYLCASSVVAPGDTEAFFGQGTRLTVV.

The chain employs TRBV28 and TRBJ1-4; TRBD1 aligns across 9 bases. Trimming cost V 5 bases and J 11 bases; bases outside gene matches: 9. Germline lookup yields CDR1 MDHEN and CDR2 SYDVKM. CDR3 length equals 14 residues. In nucleotides, the CDR3 is TGTGCCAGCAGTCTGACAGGGGGGGTTTTGAAACTGTTTTTT. Amino acids: CASSLTGGVLKLFF.

The chain carries TRBV6-5 and TRBJ1-4, with TRBD1 as a possible D gene (5 bases). This CDR3 has 14 residues. Germline V lookup: CDR1 MNHEY, CDR2 SVGAGI. V shed 4 bases and J shed 0 bases, with 6 bases lying between them. For the CDR3, the DNA is TGTGCCAGCAGTTCGACAGCAACTAATGAAAAACTGTTTTTT. It translates to CASSSTATNEKLFF.

The chain joins TRBV5-1 to TRBJ2-7; D possibly corresponds to TRBD1 (5 bases). The CDR3 covers 14 residues. Germline values: CDR1 SGHRS, CDR2 YFSETQ. V shed 0 bases and J shed 2 bases, with 9 bases lying between them. The CDR3 coding sequence is TGCGCCAGCAGCTTGGATCAGGGCCCCTACGAGCAGTACTTC. Translating it yields CASSLDQGPYEQYF.

V usage is TRBV6-5 and J usage is TRBJ1-4; weak D call: TRBD1 (6 bases). The CDR3 runs to 15 residues. Germline values: CDR1 MNHEY, CDR2 SVGAGI. Deletions cut 2 bases from V and 14 bases from J, with 21 bases between. The CDR3, as DNA: TGTGCCAGCAGTTACGGGCAGGGGTTTACGAAAAGGCTGTTTTTT. As protein: CASSYGQGFTKRLFF.

This chain joins TRBV5-8 and TRBJ2-7; no firm D call. Germline CDR1 SGHTS, CDR2 YDEGEE. The length of the CDR3 is 11 residues. V lost 4 bases and J lost 1, with 3 bases in between. This CDR3 is CASSGSYEQYF. The CDR3 DNA reads as TGTGCCAGCAGCGGATCCTACGAGCAGTACTTC. Based on the CDR3 plus reference TRBV5-8 and TRBJ2-7, the full variable domain is EAGVTQSPTHLIKTRGQQATLRCSPISGHTSVYWYQQALGLGLQFLLWYDEGEERNRGNFPPRFSGRQFPNYSSELNVNALELEDSALYLCASSGSYEQYFGPGTRLTVT.

The chain employs TRBV7-2 and TRBJ2-7, with TRBD2 matching over 7 bases. This CDR3 spans 15 amino acids. Germline CDR1 is SGHTA and CDR2 is FQGNSA. Trimming cost V 1 base and J 5 bases; bases outside gene matches: 8. The chain's CDR3 is CASSLVAGAENEQYF. The CDR3, as DNA: TGTGCCAGCAGCTTAGTGGCGGGAGCGGAAAACGAGCAGTACTTC.

The chain combines TRBV10-3 with TRBJ1-4, with D tentatively TRBD1 (6 bases). Germline V CDR1 and CDR2: ENHRY, SYGVKD. V lost 2 bases and J 8 bases, leaving 12 bases between the germline ends. CDR3 size: 14 residues. CDR3 amino acids: CAISEGQGREKLFF. The CDR3 DNA reads TGTGCCATCAGTGAGGGGCAGGGGAGAGAAAAACTGTTTTTT.

A few counts support this clone. The gene calls are TRBV2 and TRBJ2-1, with a weak D call TRBD1 (6 bases). Trimming shortened V by 5 bases and J by 2 bases, and 10 bases separated the two germline ends. The germline V gene encodes CDR1 SNHLY and CDR2 FYNNEI. The CDR3 consists of 14 residues. CDR3: CASSSDRTYNEQFF. CDR3 DNA sequence: TGTGCCAGCAGTTCGGACAGAACCTACAATGAGCAGTTCTTC. The variable domain in full, completed from reference TRBV2 and TRBJ2-1, reads EPEVTQTPSHQVTQMGQEVILRCVPISNHLYFYWYRQILGQKVEFLVSFYNNEISEKSEIFDDQFSVERPDGSNFTLKIRSTKLEDSAMYFCASSSDRTYNEQFFGPGTRLTVL.

There are a few counts of this clone. V usage is TRBV9 and J usage is TRBJ2-1, with D uncertain. This CDR3 comprises 15 residues. V lost 3 bases to trimming and J lost 0 bases, with 10 bases between them. Germline V CDR1 and CDR2: SGDLS, YYNGEE. CDR3 nucleotides: TGTGCCAGCAGCGCCGAGATCGGCTCCTACAATGAGCAGTTCTTC. Protein sequence: CASSAEIGSYNEQFF.

This chain connects TRBV28 to TRBJ2-3; the D is unclear. Germline loops: CDR1 MDHEN, CDR2 SYDVKM. This CDR3 comprises 14 residues. V was trimmed by 5 bases and J by 0 bases, leaving 9 bases between them. The CDR3 sequence is CASSTPQSTDTQYF. CDR3 DNA sequence: TGTGCCAGCAGTACCCCACAGAGCACAGATACGCAGTATTTT.